The 23 T cell receptor beta chains below all came from one sample that was sequenced in a study of regulatory T cells in long-lasting Graves disease. Investigators prepared the TCR beta libraries by applying iRepertoire HTBI primers and Arm-PCR of CDR3 regions. MiXCR, run by TCRdb on the multiplex PCR reads, gives a single entry per CDR3 protein. This table has around 460,000 distinct CDR3 sequences, around a fifth appearing once. This sample's time point: persistent/refractory GD, antithyroid drugs over 5 years with positive TRAb. Preparation of the TCR library used RNA extracted from PBMCs. The sequenced sample was peripheral blood mononuclear cells (PBMCs), obtained when the disease was refractory, from a patient treated with antithyroid drugs. Source of these receptors: a female donor with Graves disease.

The chain carries TRBV7-2 and TRBJ2-3, with D tentatively TRBD1 (5 bases). The CDR3 spans 15 residues. V was shortened by 2 bases and J by 3 bases, with 12 bases between the two germline ends. Per the germline V gene, CDR1 is SGHTA and CDR2 is FQGNSA. CDR3 DNA sequence: TGTGCCAGCAGCTTATCAACAGGAGAAACAGATACGCAGTATTTT. It translates to CASSLSTGETDTQYF.

V is TRBV12-3 or TRBV12-4 and J is TRBJ2-1; 12 positions agree with TRBD2. The V and J ends lost 4 bases and 7 bases, in that order; junction bases with no gene match: 5. The CDR3 is 15 residues long. The CDR3 spells CASSSRTSGTNEQFF. The CDR3 DNA is TGTGCCAGCAGTTCACGGACTAGCGGGACAAATGAGCAGTTCTTC.

This chain uses TRBV19 with TRBJ2-2; D is ambiguous. CDR3 length: 13 amino acids. Germline-derived CDR1 and CDR2 are LNHDA and SQIVND (reference sequence). The ends were cut back, 2 bases at V and 6 bases at J, with 7 bases in the middle. Here the CDR3 reads CASSISRAGELFF. Written as DNA, the CDR3 is TGTGCCAGTAGTATAAGTAGGGCCGGGGAGCTGTTTTTT.

The chain is built from TRBV12-3 or TRBV12-4 and TRBJ1-1, with D possibly TRBD1 on 6 matching bases. V shed 8 bases and J shed 5 bases, with 15 bases lying between them. The CDR3 length is 13 residues. As DNA, the CDR3 is TGTGCCAGCTCTGGCAGGGGAAAAACTGAAGCTTTCTTT. It yields the protein CASSGRGKTEAFF.

This clonotype showed up just a few times. The chain's CDR3 is CAWETSGRYEQYF. CDR3 nucleotide sequence: TGTGCCTGGGAAACTAGCGGGAGATACGAGCAGTACTTC. V usage is TRBV30 and J usage is TRBJ2-7, with TRBD2 matching 11 bases. J lost 4 bases, V lost 5 bases, and 4 bases had no gene match. The germline V gene has CDR1 GTSNPN and CDR2 SVGIG (reference sequence). CDR3 size: 13 residues.

The chain joins TRBV5-1 to TRBJ1-2, with 7 bases matching TRBD1. The CDR3 length is 15 residues. J lost 4 bases, V lost 0 bases, and 6 bases had no gene match. Germline CDR1 SGHRS, CDR2 YFSETQ. In nucleotides, the CDR3 is TGCGCCAGCAGCTTGGAAGGGGGCGAGGGCTATGGCTACACCTTC. This encodes CASSLEGGEGYGYTF.

This clonotype showed up just a few times. The chain recombines TRBV20-1 with TRBJ1-1; D uncertain. The CDR3 has 15 residues. V was clipped by 1 base and J by 0 bases, with 12 bases between them. Germline-derived CDR1 and CDR2 are DFQATT and SNEGSKA (reference sequence). CDR3 loop: CSARVGGNVNTEAFF. Written as DNA, the CDR3 is TGCAGTGCTAGAGTCGGCGGAAATGTGAACACTGAAGCTTTCTTT.

At least ten counts were recorded for this clonotype. The chain combines TRBV12-3 or TRBV12-4 with TRBJ1-1; D unresolved. V lost 6 bases to trimming and J lost 3 bases, with 14 bases between them. The CDR3 runs 14 residues. The CDR3 coding sequence is TGTGCCAGCAGGTCACGGCCTGGGGACACTGAAGCTTTCTTT. Amino acid sequence: CASRSRPGDTEAFF.

The genes are TRBV6-2 or TRBV6-3 and TRBJ2-3; 14 bases fit TRBD2. The junction had 12 bases not matched to a gene; V was cut back by 5 bases and J by 8 bases. The CDR3 extends over 17 amino acids. CDR1 MNHEY and CDR2 SVGEGT come from the germline V gene. This chain's CDR3 is CASSAQPGTSGGATQYF. CDR3 DNA: TGTGCCAGCAGTGCTCAACCCGGGACTAGCGGGGGAGCTACGCAGTATTTT.

For this clonotype: A much larger clone is a single base away; this may be a read error. The chain joins TRBV6-1 to TRBJ1-5, with TRBD1 matching over 9 bases. The CDR3 has 13 residues. The germline gives CDR1 MNHNS, CDR2 SASEGT. The CDR3 here is CASQDRGNQPRHF. The CDR3 nucleotides are TGTGCCAGCCAGGACAGGGGCAATCAGCCCCGGCATTTT.

This clonotype has more than one count but fewer than ten. V gene TRBV29-1 combines with J gene TRBJ1-3; D is unclear. The CDR3 length is 12 residues. With 1 base removed from V and 4 bases from J, the gap between germline ends came to 5 bases. The germline V gene encodes CDR1 SQVTM and CDR2 ANQGSEA. The CDR3 DNA follows: TGCAGCGTTGAAGCGGGGGGAAACACCATATATTTT. Translating gives CSVEAGGNTIYF.

This clonotype appeared many times. This chain joins TRBV28 and TRBJ1-1; the D is unclear. The CDR3 is 13 amino acids. Trimming cost V 3 bases and J 0 bases, with 5 bases left between them. The germline V gene has CDR1 MDHEN and CDR2 SYDVKM. The CDR3 DNA reads TGTGCCAGCAGTTTCAAGATGAACACTGAAGCTTTCTTT. Residues: CASSFKMNTEAFF. The variable domain in full, completed from reference TRBV28 and TRBJ1-1, reads DVKVTQSSRYLVKRTGEKVFLECVQDMDHENMFWYRQDPGLGLRLIYFSYDVKMKEKGDIPEGYSVSREKKERFSLILESASTNQTSMYLCASSFKMNTEAFFGQGTRLTVV.

The table lists this clonotype with many counts. The chain couples TRBV11-2 to TRBJ2-5, with D possibly matching TRBD2 (5 bases). The CDR3 covers 13 residues. Trimming took off 0 bases at V and 5 bases at J, with 7 bases between the two ends. Per the germline V gene, CDR1 is SGHAT and CDR2 is FQNNGV. CDR3 nucleotides: TGTGCCAGCAGCTTAGAAGGAGGCGAGACCCAGTACTTC. Protein: CASSLEGGETQYF.

This clonotype was observed many times. The chain recombines TRBV7-2 with TRBJ1-6; 9 bases are a match to TRBD1. Germline lookup yields CDR1 SGHTA and CDR2 FQGNSA. CDR3 length equals 15 residues. The junction had 4 bases not matched to a gene; V was cut back by 5 bases and J by 5 bases. The CDR3 here is CASSKDRGDNSPLHF. Here the CDR3 DNA reads TGTGCCAGCAGCAAGGACAGGGGAGATAATTCACCCCTCCACTTT.

In its sample, this clonotype was seen many times. The rearrangement uses TRBV28 and TRBJ2-7; TRBD2 agrees at 10 bases. The V gene's germline CDR1 is MDHEN and CDR2 SYDVKM. Trimming removed 3 bases from V and 1 base from J; junction bases left unmatched: 3. This CDR3 contains 15 residues. CDR3 DNA: TGTGCCAGCAGTTTCCAACTAGCGGGATCCTACGAGCAGTACTTC. Amino acid sequence: CASSFQLAGSYEQYF. Full variable domain (rest looked up from reference TRBV28 and TRBJ2-7): DVKVTQSSRYLVKRTGEKVFLECVQDMDHENMFWYRQDPGLGLRLIYFSYDVKMKEKGDIPEGYSVSREKKERFSLILESASTNQTSMYLCASSFQLAGSYEQYFGPGTRLTVT.

This clonotype was recorded at least ten times. V and J are TRBV2 and TRBJ1-3; unclear D gene. V dropped 4 bases and J dropped 0 bases, with 10 bases sitting between them. The CDR3 is made up of 15 amino acids. Germline-derived CDR1 and CDR2 are SNHLY and FYNNEI. CDR3 coding DNA: TGTGCCAGCAGTGGGCCAGGCCGCTCTGGAAACACCATATATTTT. Protein: CASSGPGRSGNTIYF.

This clonotype appeared many times. This chain uses TRBV28 with TRBJ1-2, with D possibly being TRBD1 (5 bases). CDR3 length: 15 amino acids. Germline V gene lookup returns CDR1 MDHEN and CDR2 SYDVKM. V was clipped by 7 bases and J by 2 bases, with 17 bases between them. CDR3 nucleotides: TGTGCCAGCATTTTCCCCGGGACTCCGAACTATGGCTACACCTTC. Encoded protein: CASIFPGTPNYGYTF.

The gene calls are TRBV29-1 and TRBJ1-1, with unresolved D. The length of the CDR3 is 11 residues. CDR1 and CDR2 from the germline V gene are SQVTM and ANQGSEA. With 4 bases removed from V and 5 bases from J, the gap between germline ends came to 8 bases. For the CDR3, the DNA is TGCAGCGTTGCCCAGGAGACTGAAGCTTTCTTT. Its translation: CSVAQETEAFF.

The J gene is TRBJ2-7, the V gene TRBV20-1; tentative D call: TRBD1 (6 bases). Germline CDR1 and CDR2: DFQATT and SNEGSKA (reference sequence). V was cut by 3 bases and J by 3 bases, with 18 bases left in between. The CDR3 has 15 amino acids. The CDR3: CSASPIGGSFYEQYF. The CDR3 nucleotides are TGCAGTGCTAGTCCGATAGGGGGTTCCTTCTACGAGCAGTACTTC.

The table lists this clonotype with many counts. The V gene is TRBV7-2, the J gene TRBJ2-7; TRBD2 agrees at 8 bases. V lost 0 bases and J lost 6; bases outside the gene matches: 4. The CDR3 runs 14 residues. The germline gives CDR1 SGHTA, CDR2 FQGNSA. CDR3 loop: CASSLAGTSLEQYF. The CDR3 nucleotides read TGTGCCAGCAGCTTAGCAGGGACTAGTCTCGAGCAGTACTTC. Full variable domain (rest looked up from reference TRBV7-2 and TRBJ2-7): GAGVSQSPSNKVTEKGKDVELRCDPISGHTALYWYRQSLGQGLEFLIYFQGNSAPDKSGLPSDRFSAERTGGSVSTLTIQRTQQEDSAVYLCASSLAGTSLEQYFGPGTRLTVT.

This sequence joins TRBV7-2 and TRBJ1-1, with no clear D. CDR1 is SGHTA and CDR2 is FQGNSA in the germline V gene. The V gene lost 5 bases and the J gene lost 0 bases, with 16 bases spanning the gap. This CDR3 is built from 16 residues. For the CDR3, the DNA is TGTGCCAGCAGCCCGCCCCGCGGGGTCATGAACACTGAAGCTTTCTTT. Translating it yields CASSPPRGVMNTEAFF. The whole variable domain, filled in from reference TRBV7-2 and TRBJ1-1, reads GAGVSQSPSNKVTEKGKDVELRCDPISGHTALYWYRQSLGQGLEFLIYFQGNSAPDKSGLPSDRFSAERTGGSVSTLTIQRTQQEDSAVYLCASSPPRGVMNTEAFFGQGTRLTVV.

This clonotype occurred many times. The chain has TRBV7-2 and TRBJ2-5; D is tentatively TRBD1 or TRBD2 (5 bases each). V lost 3 bases and J lost 4, with 12 bases in between. The CDR3 is made up of 14 amino acids. CDR1 is SGHTA, CDR2 FQGNSA, per germline. The CDR3 loop reads CASSFLRGVETQYF. CDR3 DNA: TGTGCCAGCAGCTTCCTGAGGGGCGTAGAGACCCAGTACTTC.

This clonotype has ten or more counts. The chain is built from TRBV12-3 or TRBV12-4 and TRBJ2-2; 7 bases line up with TRBD1. The junction had 4 bases not matched to a gene; V was cut back by 6 bases and J by 3 bases. The CDR3 runs 14 residues. CDR3 sequence: CASSPGQYTGELFF. CDR3 DNA sequence: TGTGCCAGCAGCCCGGGACAGTACACCGGGGAGCTGTTTTTT.